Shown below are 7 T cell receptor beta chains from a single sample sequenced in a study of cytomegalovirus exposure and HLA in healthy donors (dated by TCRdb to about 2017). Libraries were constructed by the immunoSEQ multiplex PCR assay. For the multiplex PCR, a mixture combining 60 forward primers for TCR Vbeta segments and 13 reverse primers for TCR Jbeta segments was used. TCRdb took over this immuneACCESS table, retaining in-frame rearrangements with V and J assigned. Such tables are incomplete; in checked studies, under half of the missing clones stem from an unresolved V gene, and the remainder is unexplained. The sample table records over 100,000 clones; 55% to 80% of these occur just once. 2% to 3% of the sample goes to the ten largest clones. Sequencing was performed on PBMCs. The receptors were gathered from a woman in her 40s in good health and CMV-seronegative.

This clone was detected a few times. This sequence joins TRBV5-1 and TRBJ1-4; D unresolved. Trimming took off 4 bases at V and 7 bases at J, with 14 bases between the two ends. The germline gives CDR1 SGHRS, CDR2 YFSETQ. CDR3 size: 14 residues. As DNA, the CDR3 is TGCGCCAGCAGCACCCCGGGGAGAGGTGAAAAACTGTTTTTT. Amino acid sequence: CASSTPGRGEKLFF.

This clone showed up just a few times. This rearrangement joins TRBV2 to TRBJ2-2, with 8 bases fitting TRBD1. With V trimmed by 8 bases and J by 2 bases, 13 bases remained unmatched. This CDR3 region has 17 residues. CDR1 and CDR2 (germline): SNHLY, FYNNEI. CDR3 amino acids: CASGIVVGTGNTGELFF. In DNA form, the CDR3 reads TGTGCCAGCGGGATCGTTGTCGGGACAGGAAACACCGGGGAGCTGTTTTTT.

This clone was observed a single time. CDR3 protein: CASSQDPGVVGQSSGNTIYF. In DNA form, the CDR3 reads TGCGCCAGCAGCCAAGATCCCGGCGTCGTGGGGCAGAGCTCTGGAAACACCATATATTTT. The gene calls are TRBV4-1 and TRBJ1-3; tentatively, D is TRBD1 (5 bases). CDR1 is MGHRA, CDR2 YSYEKL, per germline. Trimming shortened V by 0 bases and J by 0 bases, and 21 bases separated the two germline ends. This CDR3 contains 20 residues.

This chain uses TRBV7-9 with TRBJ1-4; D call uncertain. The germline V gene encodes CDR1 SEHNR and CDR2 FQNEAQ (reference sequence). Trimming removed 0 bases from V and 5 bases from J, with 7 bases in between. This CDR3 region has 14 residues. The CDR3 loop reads CASSLADGNEKLFF. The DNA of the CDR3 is TGTGCCAGCAGCTTAGCCGACGGGAATGAAAAACTGTTTTTT.

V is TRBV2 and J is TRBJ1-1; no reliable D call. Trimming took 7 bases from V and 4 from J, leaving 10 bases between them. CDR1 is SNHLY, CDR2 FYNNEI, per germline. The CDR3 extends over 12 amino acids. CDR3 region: CASKEGGTEAFF. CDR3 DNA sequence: TGTGCCAGCAAGGAGGGTGGCACTGAAGCTTTCTTT.

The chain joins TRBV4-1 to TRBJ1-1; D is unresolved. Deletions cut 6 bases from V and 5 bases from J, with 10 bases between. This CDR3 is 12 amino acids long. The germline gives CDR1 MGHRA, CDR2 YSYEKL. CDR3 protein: CASRGRRTEAFF. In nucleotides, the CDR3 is TGCGCCAGCAGGGGCAGGAGGACTGAAGCTTTCTTT.

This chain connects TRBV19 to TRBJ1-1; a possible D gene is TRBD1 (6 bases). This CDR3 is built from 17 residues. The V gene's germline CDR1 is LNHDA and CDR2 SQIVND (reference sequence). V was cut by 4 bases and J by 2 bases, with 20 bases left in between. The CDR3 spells CASSRTVLGVGNTEAFF. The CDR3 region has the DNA TGTGCCAGTAGTAGGACAGTTCTCGGAGTGGGAAACACTGAAGCTTTCTTT.